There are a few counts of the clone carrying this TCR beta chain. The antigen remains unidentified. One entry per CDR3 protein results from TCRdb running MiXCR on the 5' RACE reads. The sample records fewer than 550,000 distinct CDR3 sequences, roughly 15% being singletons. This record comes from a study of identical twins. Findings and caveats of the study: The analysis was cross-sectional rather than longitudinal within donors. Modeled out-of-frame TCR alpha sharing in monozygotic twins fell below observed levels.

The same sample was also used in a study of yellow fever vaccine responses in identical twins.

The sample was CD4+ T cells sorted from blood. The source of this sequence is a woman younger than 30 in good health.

DNA for the CDR3: TGTGCCAGCAATGCAGGAGGGACAGGGATCCACGAGCAGTACTTC. Amino acids: CASNAGGTGIHEQYF. J is TRBJ2-7 and V is TRBV6-1; 9 bases map to TRBD1. The CDR3 length is 15 residues. Trimming removed 7 bases from V and 5 bases from J; junction bases left unmatched: 12. Germline CDR1 MNHNS, CDR2 SASEGT.